This paragraph reports one TCR beta chain. The data are from a study of blood T cell repertoires in COVID-19. Study background: The samples span acute and convalescent COVID-19 from the United States, Italy and Spain. From T cells, B-cell-depleted T cells, or PBMCs came the material, which was cDNA or gDNA.

The CDR3 is 12 amino acids. CDR1 and CDR2 from the germline V gene are MNHEY and SVGAGI. V lost 1 base to trimming and J lost 5 bases, with 5 bases between them. Original processing notes: Using reference gene primer amplification, nucleated cell counts were estimated. Repertoires were generated with immunoSEQ multiplex PCR, while TCRdb's copy carries only in-frame clones and drops some. Clone size and V and J calls were adopted from that table, with D and trimming inferred from the DNA. The sample contains around 73,000 clones, about 80% of which appear only once. This receptor was taken from a human donor in a cohort sampled during active COVID-19. Sequencing was done on a sample of peripheral blood. The chain uses TRBV6-5 and TRBJ1-1; no clear D. CDR3 sequence (DNA): TGTGCCAGCAGTTACTACGGGACTGAAGCTTTCTTT. It codes for CASSYYGTEAFF.